These 4 T cell receptor beta chains were all obtained from the same sample, sequenced in a study of T cell repertoires in cytomegalovirus infection. MiXCR, run by TCRdb on the reads, gives a single entry per CDR3 protein. The sample has just under 500,000 distinct CDR3 sequences, roughly 34% seen once. For these TCRs, the target antigens are not known. Source: cultured PBMCs, taken from culture after CMV antigen stimulation. The receptor source for this set is a human donor in good health (CMV status not recorded). Some clones in this sample may be carry-over from other donors' samples.

CDR3: CSAQTSLYEQYV. For the CDR3, the DNA is TGCAGTGCTCAAACTAGTCTCTACGAGCAGTACGTC. V usage is TRBV20-1 and J usage is TRBJ2-7; tentative D call: TRBD2 (5 bases). CDR1 is DFQATT, CDR2 SNEGSKA, per germline (reference sequence). This CDR3 is built from 12 residues. Trimming left V 5 bases short and J 3 bases short, with 11 bases between.

There are a few counts of this clonotype. The chain uses TRBV12-3 or TRBV12-4 and TRBJ1-1; no clear D gene. The V end lost 3 bases, the J end lost 1 base, and 6 bases lay between the germline ends. This CDR3 contains 13 residues. The CDR3 region is CASSFEGNTEAFF. The DNA of the CDR3 is TGTGCCAGCAGTTTCGAGGGGAACACTGAAGCTTTCTTT.

This chain connects TRBV19 to TRBJ2-6; tentatively, D is TRBD1 (6 bases). CDR3 size: 13 residues. Germline V lookup: CDR1 LNHDA, CDR2 SQIVND (reference sequence). Trimming shortened V by 9 bases and J by 3 bases, and 9 bases separated the two germline ends. The CDR3 is CASRGNGANVLTF. CDR3 DNA: TGTGCCAGCAGGGGAAATGGGGCCAACGTCCTGACTTTC.

This clonotype was observed many times. This chain connects TRBV7-2 to TRBJ2-7, with 14 bases fitting TRBD2. Germline-derived CDR1 and CDR2 are SGHTA and FQGNSA. CDR3 length: 16 residues. After removal of 1 base from V and 3 bases from J, the junction contained 2 bases not matched to a gene. CDR3: CASSLGLAGGYYEQYF. In DNA, the CDR3 is TGTGCCAGCAGCTTAGGACTAGCGGGAGGGTACTACGAGCAGTACTTC.